What follows is one T cell receptor (beta chain) and its context. What it recognizes is unknown. As for time point: week 11, during vaccination. The content of each vaccine dose was 300 ug of mutant IDH1 20-mer peptide, and topical imiquimod accompanied it. The data originate from a study of a mutant IDH1 vaccine in newly diagnosed glioma. Turning to the study itself: Treated patients were approximately 62% male, roughly 38% female, mean age around 40 years.

CDR3 length equals 19 residues. Trimming pared 0 bases from V and 0 bases from J, leaving 21 bases between. CDR1 and CDR2 from the germline V gene are LNHNV and YYDKDF (reference sequence). TCRdb keeps only in-frame clones here, not all; method: immunoSEQ multiplex PCR. The sample comprises about 62,000 clones, 89% of which are singletons, and around 2% rests with the top ten. This rearrangement joins TRBV15 to TRBJ2-7, with D uncertain. The sequence derives from a middle-aged man with glioma. The source was PBMCs, collected from a glioma patient whose treatment included an IDH1 peptide vaccine. The CDR3 loop reads CATSRDRWVRIEGSYEQYF. CDR3 coding DNA: TGTGCCACCAGCAGAGATCGGTGGGTCCGGATAGAAGGCTCCTACGAGCAGTACTTC.